This entry concerns a single T cell receptor beta chain. This clone has a single count. What antigen it recognizes has not been identified. Per-nucleotide qualities are absent, and no much larger clonotype sits a single base away. This entry is derived from a study of technical replicates of blood from several donors (dated by TCRdb to the late 2010s). CDR1 SGHTA and CDR2 FQGNSA are derived from the germline V gene. The CDR3 runs 11 residues from the cysteine to the phenylalanine. The kept DNA is CDR3 alone, 33 bases in frame from the first base. At the junction V is shortened by 3 bases and J by 5 bases, with 4 bases in between. Receptors were amplified or captured by the immunoSEQ multiplex PCR assay. This immuneACCESS table, as held by TCRdb, lists in-frame sequences with V and J called but not all clones. Of the missing ones, under half trace to an unresolved V gene in checked studies; the others have no known cause. In this sample the table shows over 55,000 clones, over 75% of which occur a single time. The top ten clonotypes cover about 5.2% of the sample.

What was sequenced was PBMCs. The chain is encoded by TRBV7-2 joined to TRBJ2-5, with no confident D gene call. The clonotype comes from a human donor in good health. Some clones in this sample may be carry-over from other donors' samples. The CDR3 reads as follows: CASSFRETQYF. The DNA reads as follows: TGTGCCAGCAGCTTCCGGGAGACCCAGTACTTC.